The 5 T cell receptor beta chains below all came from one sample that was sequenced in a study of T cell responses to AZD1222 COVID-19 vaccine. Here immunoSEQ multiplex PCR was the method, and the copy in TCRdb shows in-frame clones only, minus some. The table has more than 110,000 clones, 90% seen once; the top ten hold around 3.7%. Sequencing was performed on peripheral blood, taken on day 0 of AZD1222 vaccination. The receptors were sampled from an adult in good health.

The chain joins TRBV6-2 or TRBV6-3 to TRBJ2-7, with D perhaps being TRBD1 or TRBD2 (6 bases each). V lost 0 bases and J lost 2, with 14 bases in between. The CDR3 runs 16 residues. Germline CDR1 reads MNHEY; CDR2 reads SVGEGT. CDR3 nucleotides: TGTGCCAGCAGTTACTCCAGGGGAGCGGGTACCTACGAGCAGTACTTC. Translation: CASSYSRGAGTYEQYF.

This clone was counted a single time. The CDR3 DNA sequence: TGTGCCAGCAGCCGGGCTAGTTCCTACAATGAGCAGTTCTTC. It codes for CASSRASSYNEQFF. The chain has TRBV14 and TRBJ2-1; D unresolved. The germline V gene encodes CDR1 SGHDN and CDR2 FVKESK. This CDR3 has 14 amino acids. Trimming stripped 4 bases from V and 1 base from J, with 8 bases between. Looking up the rest from reference TRBV14 and TRBJ2-1 gives the full variable domain: EAGVTQFPSHSVIEKGQTVTLRCDPISGHDNLYWYRRVMGKEIKFLLHFVKESKQDESGMPNNRFLAERTGGTYSTLKVQPAELEDSGVYFCASSRASSYNEQFFGPGTRLTVL.

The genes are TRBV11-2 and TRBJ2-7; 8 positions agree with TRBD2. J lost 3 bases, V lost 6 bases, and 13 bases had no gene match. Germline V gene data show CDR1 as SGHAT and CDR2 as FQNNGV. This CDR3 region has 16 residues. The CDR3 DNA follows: TGTGCCAGCAGGCCCGCCGAGGGACTAGACAACTACGAGCAGTACTTC. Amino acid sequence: CASRPAEGLDNYEQYF.

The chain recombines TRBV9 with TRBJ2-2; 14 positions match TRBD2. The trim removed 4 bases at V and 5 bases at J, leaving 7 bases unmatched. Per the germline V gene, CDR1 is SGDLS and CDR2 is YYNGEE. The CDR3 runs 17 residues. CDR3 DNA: TGTGCCAGCAGCCTGACTAGCGGGAGGGCGTATACCGGGGAGCTGTTTTTT. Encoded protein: CASSLTSGRAYTGELFF.

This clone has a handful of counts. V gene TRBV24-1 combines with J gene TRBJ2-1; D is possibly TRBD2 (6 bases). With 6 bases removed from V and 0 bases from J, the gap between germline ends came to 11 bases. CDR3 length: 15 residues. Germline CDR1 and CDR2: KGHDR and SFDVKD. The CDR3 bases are TGTGCCACCAGTCGGGAGTCCAGCTCCTACAATGAGCAGTTCTTC. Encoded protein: CATSRESSSYNEQFF.